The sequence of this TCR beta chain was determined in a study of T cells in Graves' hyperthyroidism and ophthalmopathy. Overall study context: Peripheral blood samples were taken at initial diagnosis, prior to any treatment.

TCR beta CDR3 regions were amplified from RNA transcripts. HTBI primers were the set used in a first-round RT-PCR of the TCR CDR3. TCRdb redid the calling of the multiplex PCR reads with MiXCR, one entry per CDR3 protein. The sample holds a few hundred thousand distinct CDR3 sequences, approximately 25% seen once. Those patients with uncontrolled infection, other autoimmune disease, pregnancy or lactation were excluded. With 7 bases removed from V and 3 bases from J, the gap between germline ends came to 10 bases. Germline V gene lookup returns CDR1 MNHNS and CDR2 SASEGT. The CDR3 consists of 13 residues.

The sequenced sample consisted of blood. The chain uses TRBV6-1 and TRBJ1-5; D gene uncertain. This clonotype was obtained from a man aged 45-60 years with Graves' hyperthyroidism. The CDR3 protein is CASTLQNNQPQHF. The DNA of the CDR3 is TGTGCCAGCACCTTACAGAACAATCAGCCCCAGCATTTT.